These 25 T cell receptor beta chains share one sample of origin, sequenced in a study of response to subunit inactivated influenza vaccine. TCRdb used MiXCR to reprocess the RT-PCR reads, holding one entry per CDR3 protein. Of around 570,000 distinct CDR3 sequences in the sample, approximately 7.1% were seen once. The input for sequencing was PBMCs from blood, taken less than 30 months after vaccination. The receptors shown here come from a man aged 45 to 70 who received an inactivated influenza vaccine.

The V and J genes are TRBV24-1 and TRBJ1-1; D is possibly TRBD1 (5 bases). Trimming took 6 bases from V and 5 from J, leaving 12 bases between them. This CDR3 is built from 13 residues. Germline V lookup: CDR1 KGHDR, CDR2 SFDVKD. This CDR3 is CATSPGRSTEAFF. CDR3 nucleotides: TGTGCCACCAGTCCGGGACGGTCAACTGAAGCTTTCTTT.

The rearrangement joins TRBV10-3 to TRBJ2-1; D gene unclear. V lost 0 bases and J lost 8, with 11 bases in between. CDR1 is ENHRY, CDR2 SYGVKD, per germline. This CDR3 comprises 14 residues. The CDR3 nucleotides read TGTGCCATCAGTGAGTCTGTTTTCAGTTATGAGCAGTTCTTC. It translates to CAISESVFSYEQFF.

The chain employs TRBV4-2 and TRBJ2-7; D ambiguous. In germline, CDR1 is LGHNA, CDR2 YNFKEQ. The CDR3 is made up of 13 amino acids. V was cut by 4 bases and J by 3 bases, with 10 bases left in between. CDR3 DNA: TGTGCCAGCAGCCCCGGAGCAGACTACGAGCAGTACTTC. It is translated as CASSPGADYEQYF.

This clonotype was observed a handful of times. The chain carries TRBV20-1 and TRBJ2-7; perhaps TRBD2 as D (6 bases). Germline-derived CDR1 and CDR2 are DFQATT and SNEGSKA (reference sequence). The V gene lost 3 bases and the J gene lost 4 bases, with 10 bases spanning the gap. The CDR3 contains 12 residues. The DNA of the CDR3 is TGCAGTGCTAGGAGAGGGAGGTACGAGCAGTACTTC. Translation gives CSARRGRYEQYF.

The table lists this clonotype with many counts. V and J are TRBV4-3 and TRBJ2-7; D not resolved. Germline lookup yields CDR1 LGHNA and CDR2 YSLEER. V dropped 0 bases and J dropped 1 base, with 19 bases sitting between them. The CDR3 loop spans 18 amino acids. CDR3 nucleotide sequence: TGCGCCAGCAGCCAAGAATCCACCTTGGGGATTGGGTCCTACGAGCAGTACTTC. Its translation is CASSQESTLGIGSYEQYF.

Only a few counts were recorded for this clonotype. The gene calls are TRBV20-1 and TRBJ2-7; D is ambiguous. CDR1 DFQATT and CDR2 SNEGSKA come from the germline V gene (reference sequence). This CDR3 is built from 13 residues. Trimming pared 6 bases from V and 2 bases from J, leaving 14 bases between. The CDR3 nucleotides read TGCAGTGCGGGCGGCACCCTAGCCTACGAGCAGTACTTC. Translating it yields CSAGGTLAYEQYF.

This clonotype occurred a few times. The J gene is TRBJ1-1, the V gene TRBV4-2, with a possible D match to TRBD1 (5 bases). This CDR3 has 13 amino acids. With 0 bases removed from V and 8 bases from J, the gap between germline ends came to 10 bases. Germline-derived CDR1 and CDR2 are LGHNA and YNFKEQ. The CDR3 spells CASSQDRQLEAFF. The DNA of the CDR3 is TGTGCCAGCAGCCAAGATCGACAGCTAGAAGCTTTCTTT.

This chain uses TRBV6-5 with TRBJ2-7; D possibly corresponds to TRBD1 (6 bases). Trimming left V 0 bases short and J 2 bases short, with 11 bases between. This CDR3 has 15 residues. Per the germline V gene, CDR1 is MNHEY and CDR2 is SVGAGI. The CDR3 here is CASSYSSTGTYEQYF. CDR3 DNA sequence: TGTGCCAGCAGTTACTCCTCAACAGGGACCTACGAGCAGTACTTC.

The chain joins TRBV6-5 to TRBJ1-1, with D maybe TRBD1 (6 bases). CDR3 length equals 12 residues. The germline gives CDR1 MNHEY, CDR2 SVGAGI. Trimming took off 4 bases at V and 6 bases at J, with 9 bases between the two ends. The CDR3 nucleotides read TGTGCCAGCAGTTCGGCAGGGGCTGAAGCTTTCTTT. Protein sequence: CASSSAGAEAFF.

The V and J genes are TRBV11-2 and TRBJ2-1; no reliable D call. The CDR3 consists of 13 residues. CDR1 SGHAT and CDR2 FQNNGV come from the germline V gene. The V and J ends lost 5 bases and 10 bases respectively, with 15 bases between them. The CDR3 loop is CASSPTGPSEQFF. The CDR3 bases are TGTGCCAGCAGCCCGACCGGCCCCAGCGAGCAGTTCTTC.

This clonotype was counted many times. The chain uses TRBV6-2 or TRBV6-3 and TRBJ2-1; TRBD2 matches at 7 bases. CDR1 and CDR2 from the germline V gene are MNHEY and SVGEGT. The CDR3 has 16 residues. The V and J ends lost 3 bases and 4 bases, in that order; junction bases with no gene match: 9. CDR3 sequence: CASSYLGGSSYNEQFF. CDR3 nucleotide sequence: TGTGCCAGCAGTTATTTGGGCGGGAGCTCGTACAATGAGCAGTTCTTC.

Only a few counts were recorded for this clonotype. This chain links TRBV20-1 with TRBJ1-6, with D possibly TRBD1 on 6 matching bases. Trimming shortened V by 8 bases and J by 4 bases, and 12 bases separated the two germline ends. The CDR3 length is 13 residues. The germline V gene has CDR1 DFQATT and CDR2 SNEGSKA (reference sequence). The CDR3 region is CSTDRQYNSPLHF. The CDR3 bases are TGCAGTACGGACAGACAATATAATTCACCCCTCCACTTT.

Ten or more counts support this clonotype. The genes are TRBV28 and TRBJ1-2, with D unresolved. Germline CDR1 and CDR2: MDHEN and SYDVKM. There are 14 residues in the CDR3. With 3 bases removed from V and 3 bases from J, the gap between germline ends came to 11 bases. The CDR3 nucleotides are TGTGCCAGCAGTTTTTTGGGTGGGGACTATGGCTACACCTTC. This gives the protein CASSFLGGDYGYTF.

This clonotype was seen many times. The junction departs from germline at one end; a sequencing error may be responsible. The rearrangement links TRBV20-1 to TRBJ2-2, with TRBD2 matching 8 bases. The germline V gene has CDR1 DFQATT and CDR2 SNEGSKA (reference sequence). The CDR3 has 11 residues. The CDR3 region is CSAGPGGVLFF. The CDR3 DNA reads TGCAGTGCTGGCCCCGGGGGGGTGCTGTTTTTT.

Notes on this clonotype: A much larger clone differs from this one at a single base, so this may be a read error. The gene calls are TRBV2 and TRBJ2-3, with 9 positions matching TRBD2. The CDR3 consists of 15 residues. The germline gives CDR1 SNHLY, CDR2 FYNNEI. The CDR3 is CAGSRLTSGTDTQYF. Written as DNA, the CDR3 is TGTGCCGGCAGTAGACTGACTAGCGGTACAGATACGCAGTATTTT.

This clonotype was picked up many times. This CDR3 reads CATSRGRGMNSPLHF. The CDR3, as DNA: TGTGCCACCAGCAGAGGCAGGGGCATGAATTCACCCCTCCACTTT. The genes are TRBV15 and TRBJ1-6, with D possibly TRBD1 on 6 matching bases. CDR3 length equals 15 residues. From germline, CDR1 is LNHNV and CDR2 YYDKDF (reference sequence). The V gene lost 1 base and the J gene lost 7 bases, with 11 bases spanning the gap.

This clonotype was seen many times. V gene TRBV29-1 combines with J gene TRBJ1-2; D is possibly TRBD1 (5 bases). The germline CDR1 and CDR2 sequences are SQVTM and ANQGSEA. There are 12 residues in the CDR3. V was pared by 4 bases and J by 8 bases, with 14 bases between. This chain's CDR3 is CSVVVPGGGYTF. CDR3 in DNA: TGCAGCGTTGTTGTACCCGGGGGGGGCTACACCTTC.

The chain recombines TRBV24-1 with TRBJ2-6; no firm D call. Germline CDR1 is KGHDR and CDR2 is SFDVKD. The CDR3 length is 13 residues. V lost 6 bases to trimming and J lost 2 bases, with 4 bases between them. This CDR3 reads CATSYPGANVLTF. The CDR3 DNA reads as TGTGCCACCAGTTACCCTGGGGCCAACGTCCTGACTTTC.

V and J are TRBV15 and TRBJ1-3, with D hard to call. V lost 3 bases and J 9 bases, leaving 12 bases between the germline ends. Germline CDR1 LNHNV, CDR2 YYDKDF (reference sequence). This CDR3 is 13 amino acids long. The CDR3 region is CATSSVSGSTIYF. CDR3 DNA sequence: TGTGCCACCAGCAGTGTTTCGGGGAGCACCATATATTTT.

This clonotype has at least ten counts. Germline is not matched at one junction end, which may reflect a read error. The chain is built from TRBV10-3 and TRBJ2-1; possible D gene TRBD1, 5 bases. CDR3 length equals 11 residues. Germline CDR1 is ENHRY and CDR2 is SYGVKD. Written as DNA, the CDR3 is TGTGCCATCAGTGAGGGACAACCCCTACTTTTC. As protein: CAISEGQPLLF.

This clonotype was detected many times. CDR3 amino acids: CASSPDRYEQYF. For the CDR3, the DNA is TGTGCCAGCAGCCCGGACAGATACGAGCAGTACTTC. The chain is built from TRBV6-6 and TRBJ2-7; perhaps TRBD1 as D (6 bases). From germline, CDR1 is MNHNY and CDR2 SVGAGI (reference sequence). V was trimmed by 6 bases and J by 4 bases, leaving 10 bases between them. There are 12 residues in the CDR3.

This rearrangement joins TRBV4-2 to TRBJ2-5; D uncertain. CDR1 and CDR2 from the germline V gene are LGHNA and YNFKEQ. The V end was cut by 1 base, the J end by 7 bases, with 10 bases between. The CDR3 extends over 13 amino acids. The CDR3 coding sequence is TGTGCCAGCAGCCAAGCCAAGGCCTGGACCCAGTACTTC. Its protein product is CASSQAKAWTQYF.

This clonotype was seen many times. The chain couples TRBV7-2 to TRBJ1-4; D possibly corresponds to TRBD1 (6 bases). The V end was cut by 3 bases, the J end by 5 bases, with 13 bases between. The CDR3 is 15 amino acids. Germline lookup yields CDR1 SGHTA and CDR2 FQGNSA. The CDR3 bases are TGTGCCAGCAGCTTCGCAGGGGTAGGGAATGAAAAACTGTTTTTT. It codes for CASSFAGVGNEKLFF.

This clonotype occurred a few times. This chain connects TRBV7-9 to TRBJ2-7, with 8 bases that match TRBD1. The germline V gene has CDR1 SEHNR and CDR2 FQNEAQ (reference sequence). The J segment lost 6 bases and the V segment lost 5 bases, leaving 15 bases of the junction unmatched. There are 16 residues in the CDR3. CDR3 sequence (DNA): TGTGCCAGCAGCGCCGGACAGGGAATGAAGACCCGCGAGCAGTACTTC. Its protein is CASSAGQGMKTREQYF. Together with reference TRBV7-9 and TRBJ2-7, the CDR3 gives the full variable domain: DTGVSQNPRHKITKRGQNVTFRCDPISEHNRLYWYRQTLGQGPEFLTYFQNEAQLEKSRLLSDRFSAERPKGSFSTLEIQRTEQGDSAMYLCASSAGQGMKTREQYFGPGTRLTVT.

This clonotype was picked up many times. The rearrangement uses TRBV20-1 and TRBJ2-7, with a tentative D call TRBD1 (6 bases). Trimming left V 5 bases short and J 0 bases short, with 14 bases between. Looked up from germline, CDR1 is DFQATT and CDR2 is SNEGSKA (reference sequence). This CDR3 is 14 amino acids long. This chain's CDR3 is CSADDRPSSYEQYF. Written as DNA, the CDR3 is TGCAGTGCTGATGACAGGCCGAGCTCCTACGAGCAGTACTTC.